This TCR beta chain was found in a study of T cell responses to AZD1222 COVID-19 vaccine. About this clone itself: Its antigen is as yet unknown.

Germline CDR1 MNHEY, CDR2 SVGAGI. There are 16 residues in the CDR3. V dropped 0 bases and J dropped 1 base, with 13 bases sitting between them. Study-wide points: In a largely white British group with more females than males, clonal diversity was possibly underestimated. Unmutated variant regions reportedly attract nearly half of all spike-specific TCRs. Baseline seropositives among AZD1222 recipients totaled only six or seven. Two doses of AZD1222 preceded a rise in Spike-specific TCR breadth and depth.

Profiling relied on immunoSEQ multiplex PCR, and the TCRdb table lists in-frame clones only, not all of them. The sample holds approximately 77,000 clones, approximately 92% seen once. The source is an adult who received the AZD1222 COVID-19 vaccine. The V and J genes are TRBV6-5 and TRBJ2-7; weak D call: TRBD1 (6 bases). This specimen was peripheral blood, taken 28 days after the second AZD1222 dose. The CDR3 reads CASSYSLRGSSYEQYF. In DNA form, the CDR3 reads TGTGCCAGCAGTTACTCGCTAAGGGGGTCATCCTACGAGCAGTACTTC.